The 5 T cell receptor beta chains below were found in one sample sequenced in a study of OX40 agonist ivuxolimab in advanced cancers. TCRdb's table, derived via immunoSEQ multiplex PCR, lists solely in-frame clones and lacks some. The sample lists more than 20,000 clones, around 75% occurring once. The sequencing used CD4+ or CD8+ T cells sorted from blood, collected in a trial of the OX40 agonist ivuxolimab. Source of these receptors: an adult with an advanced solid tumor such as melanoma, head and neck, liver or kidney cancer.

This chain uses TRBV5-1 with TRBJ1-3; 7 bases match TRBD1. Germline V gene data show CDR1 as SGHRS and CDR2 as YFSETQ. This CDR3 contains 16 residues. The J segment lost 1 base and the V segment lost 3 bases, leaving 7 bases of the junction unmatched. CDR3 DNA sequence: TGCGCCAGCAGCTATACAGGGGTTGTATCTGGAAACACCATATATTTT. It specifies CASSYTGVVSGNTIYF.

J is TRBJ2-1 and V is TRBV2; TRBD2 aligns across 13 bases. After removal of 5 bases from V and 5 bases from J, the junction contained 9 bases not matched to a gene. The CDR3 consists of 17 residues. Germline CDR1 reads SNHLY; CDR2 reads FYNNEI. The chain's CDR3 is CASSPYLTSGRHNEQFF. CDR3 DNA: TGTGCCAGCAGTCCCTATTTGACTAGCGGGAGGCACAATGAGCAGTTCTTC. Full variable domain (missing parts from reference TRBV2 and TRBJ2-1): EPEVTQTPSHQVTQMGQEVILRCVPISNHLYFYWYRQILGQKVEFLVSFYNNEISEKSEIFDDQFSVERPDGSNFTLKIRSTKLEDSAMYFCASSPYLTSGRHNEQFFGPGTRLTVL.

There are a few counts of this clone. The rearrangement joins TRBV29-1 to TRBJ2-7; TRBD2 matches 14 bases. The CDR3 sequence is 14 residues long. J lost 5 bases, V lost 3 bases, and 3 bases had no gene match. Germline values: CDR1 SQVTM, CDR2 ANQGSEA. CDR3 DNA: TGCAGCGTTGACGGGACTAGCGGGAGAGACGAGCAGTACTTC. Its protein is CSVDGTSGRDEQYF.

Here the CDR3 DNA reads TGTGCCACCAGCAGCCCCGATCGGGTTCGGGGGGGGTACCAAGAGACCCAGTACTTC. Its protein product is CATSSPDRVRGGYQETQYF. The rearrangement links TRBV15 to TRBJ2-5; 8 nucleotides agree with TRBD2. Germline assignment: CDR1 LNHNV and CDR2 YYDKDF (reference sequence). The V segment lost 3 bases and the J segment 0 bases; nucleotides outside the gene matches: 15. The CDR3 sequence is 19 residues long.

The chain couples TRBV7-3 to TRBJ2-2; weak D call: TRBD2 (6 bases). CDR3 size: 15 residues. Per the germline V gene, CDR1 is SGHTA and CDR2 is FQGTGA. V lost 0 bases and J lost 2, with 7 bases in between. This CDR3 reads CASSLTGTNTGELFF. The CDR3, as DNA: TGTGCCAGCAGCTTAACAGGGACTAACACCGGGGAGCTGTTTTTT.